This TCR beta chain was identified in a study of T-cell reconstitution after alpha-beta-depleted transplantation in children. The V segment lost 8 bases and the J segment 8 bases; nucleotides outside the gene matches: 6. The germline V gene encodes CDR1 ENHRY and CDR2 SYGVKD. There are 13 residues in the CDR3. This clonotype was counted at least ten times. Unique molecular identifiers were incorporated during preparation of the TCRbeta library. TCRdb independently ran MiXCR on the PCR reads; one entry per CDR3 protein. The table has some 240,000 distinct CDR3 sequences, approximately 9.8% seen once. The sequencing used PBMCs from the stem cell graft donor, collected from the stem cell graft. The chain is built from TRBV10-3 and TRBJ1-6; 7 nucleotides line up with TRBD1. The receptor was isolated from a human donor who donated a stem cell graft to a child with SCID. The CDR3 DNA reads TGTGCCATCTCCGGGACAGATCATTCACCCCTCCACTTT. Translating gives CAISGTDHSPLHF.